The sample holds a few counts of the clone carrying this TCR beta chain. Its matching antigen is unknown. One end of the junction does not line up with germline, which may come from a read error. Sequencing used immunoSEQ multiplex PCR; TCRdb keeps in-frame clones, though not all of them. Among about 81,000 clones listed, less than 95% were seen once. The data were obtained in a study of T cell responses to AZD1222 COVID-19 vaccine. Germline CDR1 is SNHLY and CDR2 is FYNNEI. The CDR3 runs 16 residues. Study outcomes and limitations: Only 5 to 7 AZD1222 recipients tested seropositive at baseline.

The sample consisted of peripheral blood, taken 28 days after the second AZD1222 dose. The TCR sequence derives from an adult who received the AZD1222 COVID-19 vaccine. The V gene is TRBV2, the J gene TRBJ1-2, with 10 bases aligning to TRBD1. Here the CDR3 reads CASSERQGAQGRFFGF. The CDR3 coding sequence is TGTGCCAGCAGTGAGAGACAGGGGGCGCAAGGCCGGTTTTTCGGCTTC.